This T cell receptor (beta chain) was sequenced for a study of technical replicates of blood from several donors. This clone is a singleton in its sample. The protocol was immunoSEQ multiplex PCR, while the TCRdb copy is restricted to in-frame clones and leaves out a portion. The sample gives some 66,000 clones, roughly 98% of which show up once; roughly 0.15% is in the top ten. The origin of this receptor is a human donor in good health. Specimen: T cells isolated from PBMCs.

The CDR3 protein is CASSLTGSLNSPLHF. In nucleotides, the CDR3 is TGTGCCAGCAGCCTTACCGGGAGCCTAAATTCACCCCTCCACTTT. The genes are TRBV5-4 and TRBJ1-6; no definite D call. With 4 bases removed from V and 7 bases from J, the gap between germline ends came to 15 bases. The CDR3 is 15 amino acids. The germline gives CDR1 SGHNT, CDR2 YYREEE (reference sequence).